The clone carrying this T cell receptor beta chain has more than one count but fewer than ten. Antigen specificity is unknown. Germline V gene sequence: CDR1 SGHAT, CDR2 FQNNGV. The CDR3 covers 13 residues. Trimming cost V 3 bases and J 11 bases; bases outside gene matches: 9. This sample is part of a study of blood T cells in healthy people across ages. Whole-study results and caveats: More naive CD4+ cells and higher diversity marked long-lived donors relative to aged donors.

Next came a second PCR, run for about 6 to 12 cycles, which used a sample-barcoded 5' primer along with a J-beta primer mix. Each cDNA was tagged by a template-switch adaptor containing 12 random nucleotides. Every individual sample yielded 3 million or more paired-end reads (each containing CDR3). Each CDR3 protein is one row after TCRdb ran MiXCR on the 5' RACE reads. The table shows around 1,500,000 distinct CDR3 sequences, with about 30% occurring only once. The extraction recovered at least 5.5 micrograms of total RNA per sample. This clonotype was obtained from a woman in her 30s in good health. The V and J genes are TRBV11-2 and TRBJ2-5; 7 bases fit TRBD1. Sequenced: blood. In nucleotides, the CDR3 is TGTGCCAGCAGCTTCGACAGGGCGAGTGAGCAGTACTTC. It encodes CASSFDRASEQYF.